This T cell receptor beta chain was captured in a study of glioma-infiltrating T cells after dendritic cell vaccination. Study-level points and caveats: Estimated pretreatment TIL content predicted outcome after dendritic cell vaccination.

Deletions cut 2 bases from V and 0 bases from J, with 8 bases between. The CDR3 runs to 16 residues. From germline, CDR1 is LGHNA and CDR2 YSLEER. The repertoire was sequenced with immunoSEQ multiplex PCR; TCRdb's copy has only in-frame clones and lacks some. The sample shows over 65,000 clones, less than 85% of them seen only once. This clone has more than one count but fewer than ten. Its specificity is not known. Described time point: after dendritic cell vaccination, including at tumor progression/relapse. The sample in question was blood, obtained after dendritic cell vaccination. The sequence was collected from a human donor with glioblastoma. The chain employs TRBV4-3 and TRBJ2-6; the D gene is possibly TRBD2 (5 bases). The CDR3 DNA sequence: TGCGCCAGCAGCCAACTCGAGGGCTCTGGGGCCAACGTCCTGACTTTC. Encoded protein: CASSQLEGSGANVLTF.